The rows below give T cell receptor beta chains drawn from one sample of a study of early T cells in non-severe SARS-CoV-2 infection. TCRdb re-derived calls from the 5' RACE reads in MiXCR, one entry per CDR3 protein. The sample has about 75,000 distinct CDR3 sequences; 11% are singletons. Sequencing was performed on whole blood, taken at baseline. The receptors originated from an adult who was a healthcare worker with PCR-confirmed SARS-CoV-2 infection or an uninfected control (not recorded which). Each CDR3 is given with its conserved first and last residue. Each record gives: D gene, J gene, V gene, clone size, CDR3 DNA, CDR3 protein. The D gene is left open where the match is weak. Clone size appears in some rows only: once, few, many, or a class for an expanded clone.

>-|TRBJ1-1|TRBV29-1|-
TGCAGCGTGACGAGTACTATGAACACTGAAGCTTTCTTT
CSVTSTMNTEAFF
>-|TRBJ1-1|TRBV29-1|many
TGCAGCGTAGATGCAGGGGAATTACAAGCTTTCTTT
CSVDAGELQAFF
>TRBD1|TRBJ2-1|TRBV5-1|-
TGCGCCAGCAGAGCGACAGGGGGCTCCTACAATGAGCAGTTCTTC
CASRATGGSYNEQFF
>-|TRBJ1-4|TRBV19|-
TGTGCCAGTAGTGGTGCGCTTGCAACTAATGAAAAACTGTTTTTT
CASSGALATNEKLFF
>-|TRBJ2-7|TRBV21-1|-
TGTGCCAGCGGACCGTGGGACGTGGGACGCTACGAGCAGTACTTC
CASGPWDVGRYEQYF
>-|TRBJ2-3|TRBV5-4|many
TGTGCCAGCAGCTTTGGGGGCCGACCAGATACGCAGTATTTT
CASSFGGRPDTQYF
>TRBD1|TRBJ2-7|TRBV6-1|many
TGTGCCAGCACTACGGGGGACAGGGGCTACGAGCAGTACTTC
CASTTGDRGYEQYF
>-|TRBJ1-1|TRBV11-2|few
TGTGCCAGCAGCTTAGGTGGGGGGCCCACTGAAGCTTTCTTT
CASSLGGGPTEAFF
>TRBD1|TRBJ2-4|TRBV7-9|few
TGTGCCAGCAGCGGAAGGGACAGGGAGAAACTAGCCAAAAACATTCAGTACTTC
CASSGRDREKLAKNIQYF
>-|TRBJ2-3|TRBV20-1|few
TGCAGTGCTAGTGGGCAGGGCCCAGAGGATACGCAGTATTTT
CSASGQGPEDTQYF
>-|TRBJ2-7|TRBV29-1|few
TGCAGCGTTACAGGTGTAGTCAACGAGCAGTACTTC
CSVTGVVNEQYF
>-|TRBJ2-1|TRBV5-1|-
TGCGCCAGCAGCTTGGCCGGGTTAGGAAACATAAAGTTCTTC
CASSLAGLGNIKFF
>TRBD2|TRBJ2-1|TRBV10-1|-
TGCGCCAGCAGTGAGTCTATAGCGGGCGTGGATGAGCAGTTCTTC
CASSESIAGVDEQFF
>TRBD1|TRBJ2-7|TRBV20-1|few
TGCAGTGCCCCGCCACCGGGACAGGGAGACGAGCAGTACTTC
CSAPPPGQGDEQYF
>-|TRBJ1-6|TRBV9|few
TGTGCCAGCAGCGTTTCCGGAGAGTCACCCCTCCACTTT
CASSVSGESPLHF
>-|TRBJ1-5|TRBV20-1|few
TGCAGTGCACGCACCCAGGGCCACACAAATCAGCCCCAGCATTTT
CSARTQGHTNQPQHF
>-|TRBJ2-2|TRBV7-9|-
TGTGCCAGCAGCTTCCCAATAAAGACCGGGGAGCTGTTTTTT
CASSFPIKTGELFF
>-|TRBJ2-3|TRBV6-6|few
TGTGCCAGCGTTGCTAGCACGAGCACAGATACGCAGTATTTT
CASVASTSTDTQYF
>-|TRBJ1-4|TRBV27|-
TGTGCCAGCAGTTTATCGATACAGGGTACTGAAAAACTGTTTTTT
CASSLSIQGTEKLFF
>-|TRBJ2-3|TRBV29-1|-
TGCAGCGTTGAAGTCCCTTGGGGGCACACAGATACGCAGTATTTT
CSVEVPWGHTDTQYF
>-|TRBJ1-1|TRBV12-3/TRBV12-4|-
TGTGCCAGCAGTTTAGCGCTGGGTGGAACTGAAGCTTTCTTT
CASSLALGGTEAFF
>-|TRBJ2-7|TRBV12-3/TRBV12-4|many
TGTGCCAGCAGTTTAGCGCGAGGGGTGACCTACGAGCAGTACTTC
CASSLARGVTYEQYF
>-|TRBJ1-6|TRBV4-1|few
TGCGCCAGCAGCCAAGTGGTGAATTCACCCCTCCACTTT
CASSQVVNSPLHF
>-|TRBJ2-3|TRBV7-9|-
TGTGCCAGCACGGCAGGGATACACACAGATACGCAGTATTTT
CASTAGIHTDTQYF
>-|TRBJ1-4|TRBV2|many
TGTGCCAGCAGTGAATGGGTCTCAACTGGGGAAAAACTGTTTTTT
CASSEWVSTGEKLFF
>TRBD1|TRBJ2-1|TRBV7-8|few
TGTGCCAGCAGCGTAAGACAGGGACGGGAGCAGTTCTTC
CASSVRQGREQFF
>TRBD1|TRBJ1-5|TRBV20-1|-
TGTAGTGCTAGGGGACAGTTAAATCAGCCCCAGCATTTT
CSARGQLNQPQHF
>TRBD2|TRBJ2-7|TRBV20-1|many
TGCAGTGCTAGTTGGGGGGGTTTTGGCGAGCAGTACTTC
CSASWGGFGEQYF
>-|TRBJ1-1|TRBV20-1|-
TGCAGTGCTAGTTTTGGTCATTCAAACACTGAAGCTTTCTTT
CSASFGHSNTEAFF
>TRBD1|TRBJ2-3|TRBV5-4|many
TGTGCCAGCAGTAGGGACAGATGGGGAGATACGCAGTATTTT
CASSRDRWGDTQYF
>TRBD2|TRBJ2-5|TRBV5-1|few
TGCGCCAGCAGCTTGGAACTAGCGGGGTCAGAGACCCAGTACTTC
CASSLELAGSETQYF
>TRBD1|TRBJ1-1|TRBV3-1|-
TGTGCCAGCAGCCTCCGGGACAGTAACACTGAAGCTTTCTTT
CASSLRDSNTEAFF
>TRBD1|TRBJ1-1|TRBV29-1|many
TGCAGCGTCAAGACAGGGGGGAACACTGAAGCTTTCTTT
CSVKTGGNTEAFF
>-|TRBJ2-1|TRBV7-9|few
TGTGCCAGCAGCTTAGGAGCCAGTGCCAATGAGCAGTTCTTC
CASSLGASANEQFF
>-|TRBJ1-1|TRBV29-1|few
TGCAGCGTTGAAGTCGGAATGAACACTGAAGCTTTCTTT
CSVEVGMNTEAFF